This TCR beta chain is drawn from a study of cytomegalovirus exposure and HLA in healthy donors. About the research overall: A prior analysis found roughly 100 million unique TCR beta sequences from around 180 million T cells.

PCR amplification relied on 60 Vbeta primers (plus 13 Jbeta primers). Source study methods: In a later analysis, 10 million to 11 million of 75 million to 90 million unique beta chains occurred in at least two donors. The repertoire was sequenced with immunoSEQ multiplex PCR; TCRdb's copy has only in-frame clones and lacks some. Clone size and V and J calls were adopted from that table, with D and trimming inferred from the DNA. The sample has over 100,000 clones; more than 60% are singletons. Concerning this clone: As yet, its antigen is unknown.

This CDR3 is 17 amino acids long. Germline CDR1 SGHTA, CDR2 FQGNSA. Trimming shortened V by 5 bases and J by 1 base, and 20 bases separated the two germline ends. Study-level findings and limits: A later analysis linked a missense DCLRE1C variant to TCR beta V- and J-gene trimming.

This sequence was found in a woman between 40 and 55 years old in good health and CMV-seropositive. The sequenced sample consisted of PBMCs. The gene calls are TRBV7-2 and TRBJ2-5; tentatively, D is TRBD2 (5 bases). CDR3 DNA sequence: TGTGCCAGCAGCCCCAGAGGGCGGCGACTCACCCAAGAGACCCAGTACTTC. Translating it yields CASSPRGRRLTQETQYF.